A selection of T cell receptor beta chains follows, all from one sample in a study of T cells in Graves' hyperthyroidism and ophthalmopathy. MiXCR, applied by TCRdb to the multiplex PCR reads, yields one record per CDR3 protein. The sample contains 500,000 to 700,000 distinct CDR3 sequences, approximately 15% of which appear only once. The sequenced sample was blood. The receptor set was obtained from a woman under 30 with Graves' hyperthyroidism. Each CDR3 is given with its conserved first and last residue. D genes are given only for firm matches. Size tells how often a clone was seen (once, few, many) or the class of an expanded clone, and some rows leave it out.

>NA|TRBJ1-2|TRBV13|NA
CASSLWGAFGYNGYTF
TGTGCCAGCAGCTTATGGGGAGCCTTCGGCTATAATGGCTACACCTTC
>many|TRBJ1-1|TRBV20-1|NA
CSARAPFTVNTEAFF
TGCAGTGCTAGAGCCCCCTTTACAGTTAACACTGAAGCTTTCTTT
>many|TRBJ2-1|TRBV20-1|NA
CSARDFQDSSYNEQFF
TGCAGTGCTAGAGATTTCCAGGACAGCTCCTACAATGAGCAGTTCTTC
>NA|TRBJ1-2|TRBV20-1|NA
CSALAGHGYTF
TGCAGTGCTCTGGCAGGTCATGGCTACACCTTC
>NA|TRBJ2-3|TRBV30|NA
CAWSVRKGGKDTQYF
TGTGCCTGGAGTGTACGCAAGGGGGGCAAGGATACGCAGTATTTT
>NA|TRBJ2-7|TRBV5-1|TRBD2
CASRPGLAALNEQYF
TGCGCCAGCAGGCCGGGACTAGCGGCTCTCAATGAGCAGTACTTC
>many|TRBJ2-1|TRBV7-2|TRBD2
CASSLVGAGVTNEQFF
TGTGCCAGCAGCTTAGTGGGAGCGGGAGTTACCAATGAGCAGTTCTTC
>NA|TRBJ1-6|TRBV9|NA
CASSVGSDSPLHF
TGTGCCAGCAGCGTAGGTTCGGATTCACCCCTCCACTTT
>many|TRBJ2-2|TRBV11-2|NA
CASSLGDTNTGELFF
TGTGCCAGCAGCTTAGGAGACACGAACACCGGGGAGCTGTTTTTT
>many|TRBJ1-2|TRBV28|NA
CASSHGGRSNYGYTF
TGTGCCAGCAGCCACGGGGGGCGATCGAACTATGGCTACACCTTC
>NA|TRBJ2-1|TRBV12-3/TRBV12-4|NA
CASLADNEQFF
TGTGCCAGCCTAGCAGACAATGAGCAGTTCTTC
>many|TRBJ1-2|TRBV19|TRBD1
CASNRDRGYGYTF
TGTGCCAGTAACCGGGACAGAGGCTATGGCTACACCTTC
>few|TRBJ1-1|TRBV19|TRBD1
CASSPDTGVRTEAFF
TGTGCCAGTAGTCCAGATACAGGGGTTCGGACTGAAGCTTTCTTT
>many|TRBJ1-1|TRBV20-1|NA
CSSLLGGTNTEAFF
TGCAGCTCACTCCTGGGGGGGACGAACACTGAAGCTTTCTTT
>many|TRBJ2-7|TRBV11-1|TRBD2
CASSPEGAGDSYEQYF
TGTGCCAGCAGCCCCGAGGGAGCGGGAGACTCCTACGAGCAGTACTTC
>many|TRBJ1-2|TRBV12-3/TRBV12-4|NA
CASSLGGSPYGYTF
TGTGCCAGCAGTTTAGGGGGGTCCCCATATGGCTACACCTTC
>NA|TRBJ1-6|TRBV2|TRBD1
CASREGTGGNSPLHF
TGTGCCAGCAGAGAAGGGACAGGGGGTAATTCACCCCTCCACTTT
>many|TRBJ2-1|TRBV10-3|NA
CAISESGTENEQFF
TGTGCCATCAGTGAGTCCGGGACTGAAAATGAGCAGTTCTTC
>NA|TRBJ2-5|TRBV12-3/TRBV12-4|TRBD1
CASGKPTGARETQYF
TGTGCCAGCGGCAAACCGACAGGGGCCAGGGAGACCCAGTACTTC
>few|TRBJ2-7|TRBV28|TRBD2
CASITLVSGRAELFYEQYF
TGTGCCTCCATCACGCTGGTTAGCGGGAGGGCCGAACTCTTCTACGAGCAGTACTTC
>few|TRBJ1-4|TRBV5-1|NA
CANLPPTATNEKLFF
TGCGCCAACCTACCACCGACAGCAACTAATGAAAAACTGTTTTTT
>NA|TRBJ2-1|TRBV20-1|NA
CSAKKARGVRGPNEQFF
TGCAGTGCGAAAAAGGCCAGGGGGGTCAGGGGTCCCAATGAGCAGTTCTTC
>many|TRBJ2-1|TRBV3-1|TRBD2
CASSGLTSGSYNEQFF
TGTGCCAGCAGCGGCTTGACTAGCGGGTCCTACAATGAGCAGTTCTTC
>many|TRBJ2-1|TRBV12-3/TRBV12-4|TRBD1
CASSSRGLYNEQFF
TGTGCCAGCAGTTCCAGGGGGCTCTACAATGAGCAGTTCTTC
>NA|TRBJ1-1|TRBV2|TRBD1
CASSEEGTGWGTEAFF
TGTGCCAGCAGTGAAGAGGGGACAGGATGGGGCACTGAAGCTTTCTTT
>few|TRBJ1-5|TRBV15|NA
CATSRAGYSNQPQHF
TGTGCCACCAGCAGAGCCGGTTATAGCAATCAGCCCCAGCATTTT
>few|TRBJ2-5|TRBV11-2|TRBD1
CASSLGATGGETQYF
TGTGCCAGCAGCCTAGGAGCCACAGGGGGAGAGACCCAGTACTTC
>NA|TRBJ2-1|TRBV20-1|NA
CSAREKGVGDEQFF
TGCAGTGCTAGAGAGAAGGGGGTGGGGGACGAGCAGTTCTTC